The 12 T cell receptor beta chains below all came from one sample that was sequenced in a study of CD8 T cells in Susac syndrome. Reverse transcription of roughly 0.5 to 1 ug RNA was carried out with random hexamers. Each CDR3 protein is one row after TCRdb ran MiXCR on the immunoSEQ multiplex PCR reads. This sample has 100,000 to 150,000 distinct CDR3 sequences, with 90% to 95% found just once. Sequencing was carried out using CD4+ T cells from PBMCs. These receptors all come from a human donor in good health.

This sequence joins TRBV28 and TRBJ2-4; the match to TRBD1 covers 10 bases. Germline V lookup: CDR1 MDHEN, CDR2 SYDVKM. CDR3 length: 16 amino acids. J was trimmed by 0 bases and V by 3 bases; bases with no gene match: 2. CDR3 in amino acids: CASSLGTGVAKNIQYF. The CDR3 nucleotides read TGTGCCAGCAGTTTGGGGACAGGGGTAGCCAAAAACATTCAGTACTTC.

The chain's CDR3 is CASRVPGANVLTF. DNA of the CDR3: TGTGCCAGCAGGGTACCTGGGGCCAACGTCCTGACTTTC. The chain combines TRBV19 with TRBJ2-6, with a possible D match to TRBD1 (5 bases). There are 13 residues in the CDR3. V was pared by 9 bases and J by 2 bases, with 8 bases between. Germline-derived CDR1 and CDR2 are LNHDA and SQIVND (reference sequence).

This sequence joins TRBV18 and TRBJ1-1; a weak D match, TRBD1 (6 bases). In germline, CDR1 is KGHSH, CDR2 LQKENI. This CDR3 has 13 residues. V was shortened by 8 bases and J by 7 bases, with 17 bases between the two germline ends. The CDR3, as DNA: TGTGCCAGCACCCACGCCGGACAGATTGAAGCTTTCTTT. As protein: CASTHAGQIEAFF.

The V call is TRBV3-1, the J call TRBJ2-7; D is undetermined. In germline, CDR1 is LGHDT, CDR2 YNNKEL (reference sequence). The V end was cut by 0 bases, the J end by 7 bases, with 13 bases between. The CDR3 spans 14 residues. This CDR3 reads CASSQEAGLKEQYF. CDR3 nucleotide sequence: TGTGCCAGCAGCCAAGAGGCTGGGCTAAAAGAGCAGTACTTC.

The chain uses TRBV5-4 and TRBJ2-3, with a possible D match to TRBD2 (6 bases). Deletions cut 0 bases from V and 7 bases from J, with 18 bases between. This CDR3 is 16 amino acids long. Germline CDR1 is SGHNT and CDR2 is YYREEE (reference sequence). The CDR3 loop reads CASSLAGRRATHTQYF. The DNA for the CDR3 is TGTGCCAGCAGCTTGGCCGGCAGGAGGGCCACTCATACGCAGTATTTT. The variable domain in full, with the rest retrieved from reference TRBV5-4 and TRBJ2-3, is ETGVTQSPTHLIKTRGQQVTLRCSSQSGHNTVSWYQQALGQGPQFIFQYYREEENGRGNFPPRFSGLQFPNYSSELNVNALELDDSALYLCASSLAGRRATHTQYFGPGTRLTVL.

This rearrangement joins TRBV28 to TRBJ2-7, with D unresolved. CDR1 and CDR2 from the germline V gene are MDHEN and SYDVKM. Trimming took off 1 base at V and 6 bases at J, with 16 bases between the two ends. The length of the CDR3 is 15 residues. The CDR3: CASSLFSRALGEQYF. In DNA, the CDR3 is TGTGCCAGCAGTTTATTCTCCAGAGCCTTAGGCGAGCAGTACTTC. Variable domain in full (rest from reference TRBV28 and TRBJ2-7): DVKVTQSSRYLVKRTGEKVFLECVQDMDHENMFWYRQDPGLGLRLIYFSYDVKMKEKGDIPEGYSVSREKKERFSLILESASTNQTSMYLCASSLFSRALGEQYFGPGTRLTVT.

This clonotype has just one count. J is TRBJ2-7 and V is TRBV27; D is unresolved. This CDR3 comprises 14 residues. Germline V gives CDR1 MNHEY, CDR2 SMNVEV (reference sequence). Trimming left V 3 bases short and J 0 bases short, with 9 bases between. The CDR3 coding sequence is TGTGCCAGCAGTTTCTCTTCTAGCTCCTACGAGCAGTACTTC. Its protein product is CASSFSSSSYEQYF.

V gene TRBV18 combines with J gene TRBJ2-3, with D unresolved. Germline CDR1 KGHSH, CDR2 LQKENI. Deletions cut 3 bases from V and 4 bases from J, with 5 bases between. This CDR3 is built from 12 residues. CDR3: CASSPGADTQYF. DNA of the CDR3: TGTGCCAGCTCACCCGGAGCAGATACGCAGTATTTT. Together with reference TRBV18 and TRBJ2-3, the CDR3 gives the full variable domain: NAGVMQNPRHLVRRRGQEARLRCSPMKGHSHVYWYRQLPEEGLKFMVYLQKENIIDESGMPKERFSAEFPKEGPSILRIQQVVRGDSAAYFCASSPGADTQYFGPGTRLTVL.

The rearrangement uses TRBV27 and TRBJ2-7; TRBD1 might be the D (5 bases). Trimming stripped 6 bases from V and 0 bases from J, with 12 bases between. The CDR3 totals 14 residues. Germline CDR1 and CDR2: MNHEY and SMNVEV (reference sequence). The CDR3 loop reads CASRDTLISYEQYF. CDR3 nucleotide sequence: TGTGCCAGCAGGGACACGCTCATCTCCTACGAGCAGTACTTC.

The chain recombines TRBV7-2 with TRBJ1-5; TRBD1 is a possible D gene (5 bases). With 3 bases removed from V and 3 bases from J, the gap between germline ends came to 15 bases. The CDR3 sequence is 16 residues long. Germline lookup yields CDR1 SGHTA and CDR2 FQGNSA. The CDR3, as DNA: TGTGCCAGCAGCTTCGTGTCAGGACAATTCAATCAGCCCCAGCATTTT. It yields the protein CASSFVSGQFNQPQHF.

The rearrangement joins TRBV30 to TRBJ2-2; D may be TRBD1 or TRBD2 (6 bases each). The CDR3 runs to 14 residues. The V end lost 0 bases, the J end lost 7 bases, and 12 bases lay between the germline ends. Germline-derived CDR1 and CDR2 are GTSNPN and SVGIG (reference sequence). The CDR3 reads CAWSVWGANGELFF. Written as DNA, the CDR3 is TGTGCCTGGAGTGTCTGGGGGGCGAACGGGGAGCTGTTTTTT. Supplemented by reference TRBV30 and TRBJ2-2, the full variable domain reads SQTIHQWPATLVQPVGSPLSLECTVEGTSNPNLYWYRQAAGRGLQLLFYSVGIGQISSEVPQNLSASRPQDRQFILSSKKLLLSDSGFYLCAWSVWGANGELFFGEGSRLTVL.

This chain links TRBV3-1 with TRBJ2-1, with D perhaps given as TRBD1 or TRBD2 (5 bases each). V was pared by 1 base and J by 5 bases, with 12 bases between. This CDR3 comprises 15 residues. Germline CDR1 reads LGHDT; CDR2 reads YNNKEL (reference sequence). CDR3 bases: TGTGCCAGCAGCCAAGTTCCGGGGCTGAACAATGAGCAGTTCTTC. This encodes CASSQVPGLNNEQFF.